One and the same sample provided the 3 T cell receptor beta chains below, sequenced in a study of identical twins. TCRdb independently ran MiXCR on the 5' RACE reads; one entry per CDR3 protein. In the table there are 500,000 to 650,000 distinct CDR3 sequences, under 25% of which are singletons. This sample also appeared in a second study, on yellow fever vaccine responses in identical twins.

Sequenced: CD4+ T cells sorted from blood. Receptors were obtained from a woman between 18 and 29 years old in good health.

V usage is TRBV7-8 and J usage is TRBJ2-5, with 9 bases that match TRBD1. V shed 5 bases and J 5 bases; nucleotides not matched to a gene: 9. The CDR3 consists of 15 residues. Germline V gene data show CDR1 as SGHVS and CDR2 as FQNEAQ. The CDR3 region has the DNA TGTGCCAGCAGCGATCGACAGGGGGACTTTGAGACCCAGTACTTC. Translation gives CASSDRQGDFETQYF.

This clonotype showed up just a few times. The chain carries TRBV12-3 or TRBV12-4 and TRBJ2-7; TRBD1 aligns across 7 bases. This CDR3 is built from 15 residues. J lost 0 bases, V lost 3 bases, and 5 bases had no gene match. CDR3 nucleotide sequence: TGTGCCAGCAGTTTCGGGACAGCCACCTCCTACGAGCAGTACTTC. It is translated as CASSFGTATSYEQYF.

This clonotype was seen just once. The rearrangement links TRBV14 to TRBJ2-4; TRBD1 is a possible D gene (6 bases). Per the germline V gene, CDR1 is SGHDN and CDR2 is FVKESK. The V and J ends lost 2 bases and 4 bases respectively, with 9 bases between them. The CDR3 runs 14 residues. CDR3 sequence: CASSQPGTKNIQYF. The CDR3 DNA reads TGTGCCAGCAGCCAACCCGGGACAAAAAACATTCAGTACTTC.